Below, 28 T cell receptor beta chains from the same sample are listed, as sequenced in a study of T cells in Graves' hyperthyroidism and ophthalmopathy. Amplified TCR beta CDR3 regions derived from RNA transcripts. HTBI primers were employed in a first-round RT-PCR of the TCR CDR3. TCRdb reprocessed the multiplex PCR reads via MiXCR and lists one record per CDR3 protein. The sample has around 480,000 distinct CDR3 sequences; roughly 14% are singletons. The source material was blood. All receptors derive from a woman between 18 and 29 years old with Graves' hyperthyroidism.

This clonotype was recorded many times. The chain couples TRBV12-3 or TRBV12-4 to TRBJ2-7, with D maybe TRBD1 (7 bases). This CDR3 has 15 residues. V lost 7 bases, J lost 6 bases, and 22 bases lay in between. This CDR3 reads CASTTWAGQSREQYF. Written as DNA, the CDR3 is TGTGCCAGCACCACCTGGGCGGGACAGAGCCGCGAGCAGTACTTC.

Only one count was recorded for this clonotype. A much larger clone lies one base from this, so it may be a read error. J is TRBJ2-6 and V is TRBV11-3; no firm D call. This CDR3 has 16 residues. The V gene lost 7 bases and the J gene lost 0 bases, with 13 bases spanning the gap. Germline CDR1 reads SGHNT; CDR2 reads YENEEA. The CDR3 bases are TGTGCCAGCACCATCAATTTCGGCTCTGGGGCCAACGTCCTGACTTTC. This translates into CASTINFGSGANVLTF.

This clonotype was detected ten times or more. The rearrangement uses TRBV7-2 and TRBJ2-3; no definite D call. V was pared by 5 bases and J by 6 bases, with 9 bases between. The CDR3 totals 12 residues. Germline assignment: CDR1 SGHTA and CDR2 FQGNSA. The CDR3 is CASSRIGDTQYF. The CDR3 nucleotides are TGTGCCAGCAGCCGAATAGGGGATACGCAGTATTTT.

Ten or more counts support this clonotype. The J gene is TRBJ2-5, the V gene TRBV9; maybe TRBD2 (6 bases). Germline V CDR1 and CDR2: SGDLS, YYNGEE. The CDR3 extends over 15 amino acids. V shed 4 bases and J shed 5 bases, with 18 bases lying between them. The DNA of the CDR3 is TGTGCCAGCAGCTTCCGGGGAGGAGGCGAGGAGACCCAGTACTTC. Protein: CASSFRGGGEETQYF.

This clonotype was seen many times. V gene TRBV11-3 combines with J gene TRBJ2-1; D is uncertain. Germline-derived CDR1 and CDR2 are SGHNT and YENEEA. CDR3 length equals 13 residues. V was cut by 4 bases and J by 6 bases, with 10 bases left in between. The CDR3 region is CASSSQHPNEQFF. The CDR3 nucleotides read TGTGCCAGCAGCTCGCAACACCCCAATGAGCAGTTCTTC.

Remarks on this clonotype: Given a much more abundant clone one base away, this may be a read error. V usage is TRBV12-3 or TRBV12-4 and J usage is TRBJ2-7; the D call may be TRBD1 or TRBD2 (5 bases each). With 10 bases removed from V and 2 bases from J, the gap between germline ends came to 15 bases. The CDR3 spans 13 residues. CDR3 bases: TGTGCCACCATGGGGGATCTGGCCTACGAGCAGTACTTC. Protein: CATMGDLAYEQYF.

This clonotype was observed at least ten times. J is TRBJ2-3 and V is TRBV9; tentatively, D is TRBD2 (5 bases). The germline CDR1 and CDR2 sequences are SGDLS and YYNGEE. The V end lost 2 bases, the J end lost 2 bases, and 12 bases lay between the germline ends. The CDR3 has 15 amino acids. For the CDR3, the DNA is TGTGCCAGCAGCGTGGCCAGCGGTCACACAGATACGCAGTATTTT. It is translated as CASSVASGHTDTQYF.

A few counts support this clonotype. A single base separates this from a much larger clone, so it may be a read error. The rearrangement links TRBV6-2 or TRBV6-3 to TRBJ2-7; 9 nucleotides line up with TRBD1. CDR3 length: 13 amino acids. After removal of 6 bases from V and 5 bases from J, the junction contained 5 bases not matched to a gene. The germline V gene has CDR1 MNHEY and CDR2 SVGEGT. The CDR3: CASSPGTGNEQYV. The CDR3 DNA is TGTGCCAGCAGCCCCGGGACAGGGAACGAGCAGTACGTC.

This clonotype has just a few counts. The CDR3 reads CASSVGAGAPNEQFF. The CDR3 DNA reads TGTGCCAGCAGCGTAGGAGCGGGAGCGCCCAATGAGCAGTTCTTC. The chain links TRBV9 to TRBJ2-1; 8 nucleotides match TRBD2. The J segment lost 6 bases and the V segment lost 0 bases, leaving 5 bases of the junction unmatched. CDR3 length equals 15 residues. Germline-derived CDR1 and CDR2 are SGDLS and YYNGEE.

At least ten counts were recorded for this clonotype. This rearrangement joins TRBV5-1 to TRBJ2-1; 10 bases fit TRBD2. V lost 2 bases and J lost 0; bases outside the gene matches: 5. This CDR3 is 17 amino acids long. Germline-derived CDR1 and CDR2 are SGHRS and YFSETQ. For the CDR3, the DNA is TGCGCCAGCAGCTTCGGACTAGCGGCAACCTCCTACAATGAGCAGTTCTTC. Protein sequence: CASSFGLAATSYNEQFF.

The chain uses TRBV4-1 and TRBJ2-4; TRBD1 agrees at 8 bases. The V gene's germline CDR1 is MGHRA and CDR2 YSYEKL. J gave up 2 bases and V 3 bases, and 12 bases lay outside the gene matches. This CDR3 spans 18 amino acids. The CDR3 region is CASSHTTGQGFTKNIQYF. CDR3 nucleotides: TGCGCCAGCAGCCACACAACTGGACAGGGTTTTACCAAAAACATTCAGTACTTC.

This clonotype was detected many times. The chain's CDR3 is CAWSLVGSGELFF. The CDR3 nucleotides read TGTGCCTGGAGTCTAGTGGGGTCCGGGGAGCTGTTTTTT. V is TRBV30 and J is TRBJ2-2, with unresolved D. V gave up 2 bases and J gave up 6 bases, with 10 bases separating them. CDR3 size: 13 residues. Germline loops: CDR1 GTSNPN, CDR2 SVGIG (reference sequence).

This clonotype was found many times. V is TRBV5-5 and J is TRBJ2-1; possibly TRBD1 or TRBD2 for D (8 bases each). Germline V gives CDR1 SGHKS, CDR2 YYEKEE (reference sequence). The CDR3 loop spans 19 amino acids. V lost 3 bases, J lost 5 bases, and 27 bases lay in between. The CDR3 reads CASSSLLSGKSRGHNEQFF. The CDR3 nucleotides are TGTGCCAGCAGCTCCCTACTTAGCGGGAAATCCAGGGGGCACAATGAGCAGTTCTTC.

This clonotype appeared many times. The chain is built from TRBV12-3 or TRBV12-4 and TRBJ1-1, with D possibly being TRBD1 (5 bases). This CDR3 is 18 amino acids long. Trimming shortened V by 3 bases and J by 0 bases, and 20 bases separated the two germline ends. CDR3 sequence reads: CASSFVPDRNFLNTEAFF. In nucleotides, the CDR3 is TGTGCCAGCAGTTTCGTCCCTGACAGAAATTTTTTGAACACTGAAGCTTTCTTT.

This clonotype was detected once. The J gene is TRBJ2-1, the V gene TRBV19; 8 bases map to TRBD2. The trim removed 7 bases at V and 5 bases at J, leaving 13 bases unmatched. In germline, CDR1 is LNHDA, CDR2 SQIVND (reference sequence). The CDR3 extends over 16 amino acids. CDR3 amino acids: CASMGPRREVDNEQFF. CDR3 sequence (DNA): TGTGCCAGTATGGGGCCCCGGCGGGAGGTGGACAATGAGCAGTTCTTC.

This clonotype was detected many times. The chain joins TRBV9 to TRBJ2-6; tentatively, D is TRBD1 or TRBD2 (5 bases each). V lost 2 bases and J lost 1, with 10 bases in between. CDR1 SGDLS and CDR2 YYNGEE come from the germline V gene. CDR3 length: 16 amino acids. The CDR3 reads CASSVGAASGANVLTF. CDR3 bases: TGTGCCAGCAGCGTCGGGGCAGCGTCTGGGGCCAACGTCCTGACTTTC. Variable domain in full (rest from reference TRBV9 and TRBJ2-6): DSGVTQTPKHLITATGQRVTLRCSPRSGDLSVYWYQQSLDQGLQFLIQYYNGEERAKGNILERFSAQQFPDLHSELNLSSLELGDSALYFCASSVGAASGANVLTFGAGSRLTVL.

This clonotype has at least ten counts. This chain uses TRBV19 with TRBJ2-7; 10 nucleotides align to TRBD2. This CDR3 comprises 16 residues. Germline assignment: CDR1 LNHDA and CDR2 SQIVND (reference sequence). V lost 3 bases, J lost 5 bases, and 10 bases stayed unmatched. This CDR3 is CASSISSGSFKDEQYF. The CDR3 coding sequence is TGTGCCAGTAGTATCTCTAGCGGGAGCTTCAAGGACGAGCAGTACTTC.

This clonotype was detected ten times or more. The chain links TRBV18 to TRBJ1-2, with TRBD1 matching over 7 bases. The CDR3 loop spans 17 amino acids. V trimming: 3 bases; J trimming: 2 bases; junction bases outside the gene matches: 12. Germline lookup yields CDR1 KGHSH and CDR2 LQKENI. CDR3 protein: CASSPTTGTVSNYGYTF. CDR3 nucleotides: TGTGCCAGCTCACCCACCACTGGGACAGTTTCCAACTATGGCTACACCTTC.

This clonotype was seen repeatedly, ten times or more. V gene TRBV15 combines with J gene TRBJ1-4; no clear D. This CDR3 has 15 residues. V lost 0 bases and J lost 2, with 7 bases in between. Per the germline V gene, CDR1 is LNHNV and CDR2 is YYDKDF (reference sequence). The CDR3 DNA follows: TGTGCCACCAGCAGAGATTTGGGGACTAATGAAAAACTGTTTTTT. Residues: CATSRDLGTNEKLFF.

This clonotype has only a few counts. DNA for the CDR3: TGTGCCATCAGTGAGGGACTAGCGGGAAATACGCAGTATTTT. Translated: CAISEGLAGNTQYF. V is TRBV10-3 and J is TRBJ2-3; 12 nucleotides match TRBD2. Trimming cost V 2 bases and J 7 bases; bases outside gene matches: 1. The CDR3 has 14 amino acids. Germline loops: CDR1 ENHRY, CDR2 SYGVKD.

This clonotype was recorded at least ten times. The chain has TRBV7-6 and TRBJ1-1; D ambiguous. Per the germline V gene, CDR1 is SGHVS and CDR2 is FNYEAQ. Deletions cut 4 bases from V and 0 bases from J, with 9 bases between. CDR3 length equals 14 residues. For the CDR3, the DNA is TGTGCCAGCAGCTCCGACCGCATGAACACTGAAGCTTTCTTT. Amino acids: CASSSDRMNTEAFF.

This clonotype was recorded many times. CDR3 residues: CASTSGRGYEQFF. The CDR3 bases are TGTGCCAGTACTAGCGGGAGGGGATATGAGCAGTTCTTC. The rearrangement joins TRBV28 to TRBJ2-1; 13 positions agree with TRBD2. After removal of 9 bases from V and 8 bases from J, the junction contained 4 bases not matched to a gene. The CDR3 is 13 amino acids. The germline V gene encodes CDR1 MDHEN and CDR2 SYDVKM.

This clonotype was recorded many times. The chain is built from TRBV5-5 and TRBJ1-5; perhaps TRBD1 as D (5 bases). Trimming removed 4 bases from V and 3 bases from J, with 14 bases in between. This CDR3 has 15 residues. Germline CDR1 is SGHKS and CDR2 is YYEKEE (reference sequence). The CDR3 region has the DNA TGTGCCAGCAGCGCAGGACAACTCCTCAATCAGCCCCAGCATTTT. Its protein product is CASSAGQLLNQPQHF.

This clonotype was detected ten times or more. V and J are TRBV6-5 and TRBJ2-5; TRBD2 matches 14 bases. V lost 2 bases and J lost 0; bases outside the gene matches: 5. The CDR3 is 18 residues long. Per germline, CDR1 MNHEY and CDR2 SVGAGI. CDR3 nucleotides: TGTGCCAGCAGTTACGGGACTAGCGGGAGACTAAACCAAGAGACCCAGTACTTC. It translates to CASSYGTSGRLNQETQYF.

The CDR3 DNA reads TGTGCCAGCAGCTCCTTCAGGACAGGATGGAACACTGAAGCTTTCTTT. It is translated as CASSSFRTGWNTEAFF. This chain joins TRBV7-9 and TRBJ1-1, with 7 bases identical to TRBD1. Germline V CDR1 and CDR2: SEHNR, FQNEAQ (reference sequence). V shed 4 bases and J 1 base; nucleotides not matched to a gene: 9. The CDR3 is 16 residues long.

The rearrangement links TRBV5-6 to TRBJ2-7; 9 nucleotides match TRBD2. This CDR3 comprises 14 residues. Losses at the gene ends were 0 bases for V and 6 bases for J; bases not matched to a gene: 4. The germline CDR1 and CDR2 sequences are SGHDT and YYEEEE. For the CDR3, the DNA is TGTGCCAGCAGCTTGGGACTAGCGGTTGGCGAGCAGTACGTC. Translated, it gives CASSLGLAVGEQYV.

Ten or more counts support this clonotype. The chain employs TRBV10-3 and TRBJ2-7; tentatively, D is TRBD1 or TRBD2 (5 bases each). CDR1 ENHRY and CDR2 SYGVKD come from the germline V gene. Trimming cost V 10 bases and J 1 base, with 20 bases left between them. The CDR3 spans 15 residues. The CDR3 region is CATRDSSEGSYEQYF. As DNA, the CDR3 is TGTGCCACCCGAGATTCGTCTGAGGGGTCCTACGAGCAGTACTTC.

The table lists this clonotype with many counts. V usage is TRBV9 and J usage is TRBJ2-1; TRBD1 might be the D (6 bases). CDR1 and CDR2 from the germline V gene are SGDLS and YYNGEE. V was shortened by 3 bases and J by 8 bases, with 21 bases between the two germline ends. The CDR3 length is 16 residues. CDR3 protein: CASSDAQGPRQYEQFF. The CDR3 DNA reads TGTGCCAGCAGCGACGCACAGGGACCAAGGCAATATGAGCAGTTCTTC.